The 20 T cell receptor beta chains listed next were all sequenced from one sample in a study of blood T cell repertoires in COVID-19. Profiling relied on immunoSEQ multiplex PCR, and the TCRdb table lists in-frame clones only, not all of them. The repertoire includes about 370,000 clones, 87% of them detected once, and about 10% sits in the top ten. The sequenced sample was peripheral blood. The receptor source for this set is a woman in her thirties with COVID-19, enrolled during active disease.

CDR3 protein: CASSVGGSGRGIDTQYF. DNA of the CDR3: TGTGCCAGCAGCGTAGGGGGTAGCGGGAGAGGGATAGATACGCAGTATTTT. The chain is built from TRBV9 and TRBJ2-3; 9 nucleotides line up with TRBD2. After removal of 0 bases from V and 5 bases from J, the junction contained 10 bases not matched to a gene. Per germline, CDR1 SGDLS and CDR2 YYNGEE. The CDR3 spans 17 residues.

J is TRBJ1-6 and V is TRBV30, with 12 bases fitting TRBD1. CDR1 GTSNPN and CDR2 SVGIG come from the germline V gene (reference sequence). This CDR3 is built from 14 residues. J was trimmed by 9 bases and V by 1 base; bases with no gene match: 1. CDR3 DNA: TGTGCCTGGAGTGAGGGACAGGGGGCTTCACCCCTCCACTTT. It specifies CAWSEGQGASPLHF.

The chain employs TRBV6-5 and TRBJ1-2; TRBD1 agrees at 11 bases. V lost 2 bases to trimming and J lost 7 bases; unmatched junction nucleotides: 6. Germline-derived CDR1 and CDR2 are MNHEY and SVGAGI. The CDR3 covers 15 residues. Written as DNA, the CDR3 is TGTGCCAGCAGTTACACCCCGGACAGGGGGCCTGGCTACACCTTC. Protein: CASSYTPDRGPGYTF.

The chain uses TRBV9 and TRBJ1-2; 10 bases map to TRBD1. Germline trimming cut 1 base from V and 3 bases from J; bases unmatched to any gene: 6. In germline, CDR1 is SGDLS, CDR2 YYNGEE. The CDR3 contains 16 residues. The CDR3 is CASSVYGTGEYYGYTF. The CDR3 coding sequence is TGTGCCAGCAGCGTATACGGGACAGGGGAGTACTATGGCTACACCTTC.

The chain uses TRBV7-2 and TRBJ2-1, with 7 nucleotides matching TRBD2. The V gene end was trimmed by 5 bases and the J gene end by 9 bases; junction bases not matched to a gene: 13. The CDR3 loop spans 15 amino acids. The germline gives CDR1 SGHTA, CDR2 FQGNSA. The CDR3 nucleotides read TGTGCCAGCAGCGTCATGCTTCGGGGGAGGGGTGAGCAGTTCTTC. This sequence encodes CASSVMLRGRGEQFF.

CDR3 protein: CASSTGDHGELFF. CDR3 nucleotide sequence: TGTGCCAGCAGTACAGGGGATCACGGGGAGCTGTTTTTT. The chain joins TRBV6-5 to TRBJ2-2; TRBD1 agrees at 7 bases. The CDR3 spans 13 residues. V was clipped by 5 bases and J by 7 bases; unmatched bases: 4. Germline CDR1 is MNHEY and CDR2 is SVGAGI.

The rearrangement uses TRBV9 and TRBJ2-5; 7 bases align to TRBD2. The junction had 7 bases not matched to a gene; V was cut back by 3 bases and J by 5 bases. Germline-derived CDR1 and CDR2 are SGDLS and YYNGEE. This CDR3 is 14 amino acids long. For the CDR3, the DNA is TGTGCCAGCAGCGAGCGGGGACGGGTGGAGACCCAGTACTTC. Amino acids: CASSERGRVETQYF.

The chain carries TRBV4-1 and TRBJ2-5; 7 bases are shared with TRBD2. Losses at the gene ends were 1 base for V and 4 bases for J; bases not matched to a gene: 6. CDR3 length: 15 residues. Germline V lookup: CDR1 MGHRA, CDR2 YSYEKL. The CDR3 loop reads CASSQGLGRGETQYF. The CDR3 nucleotides read TGCGCCAGCAGCCAAGGGCTGGGGAGGGGAGAGACCCAGTACTTC.

Here the CDR3 reads CASSLFAGVRGGELFF. CDR3 DNA: TGTGCCAGCAGCCTTTTTGCGGGAGTGAGGGGCGGGGAGCTGTTTTTT. The J gene is TRBJ2-2, the V gene TRBV3-1 (or the pseudogene TRBV3-2), with TRBD2 matching over 7 bases. This CDR3 comprises 16 residues. V dropped 4 bases and J dropped 7; count of bases not matched to a gene: 12. Germline V CDR1 and CDR2: LGHDT, YNNKEL (reference sequence).

This chain connects TRBV3-1 (or the pseudogene TRBV3-2) to TRBJ2-7; 13 bases align to TRBD2. V was pared by 0 bases and J by 3 bases, with 2 bases of the junction left unmatched. CDR1 LGHDT and CDR2 YNNKEL come from the germline V gene (reference sequence). CDR3 length equals 16 residues. Here the CDR3 DNA reads TGTGCCAGCAGCCAAGATGGACTAGCGGGAGACTACGAGCAGTACTTC. Protein product: CASSQDGLAGDYEQYF.

The chain combines TRBV28 with TRBJ1-6; no firm D call. Germline assignment: CDR1 MDHEN and CDR2 SYDVKM. V was cut by 6 bases and J by 7 bases, with 13 bases left in between. This CDR3 has 14 residues. For the CDR3, the DNA is TGTGCCAGCAGCTCAATTCGGGGAAATTCACCCCTCCACTTT. Encoded protein: CASSSIRGNSPLHF.

V usage is TRBV4-1 and J usage is TRBJ2-1; 7 nucleotides agree with TRBD2. The CDR3 spans 15 residues. The germline V gene has CDR1 MGHRA and CDR2 YSYEKL. J lost 8 bases, V lost 5 bases, and 12 bases had no gene match. CDR3 bases: TGCGCCAGCAGCGTCCAGCGGGACCCCGGGGATGAGCAGTTCTTC. Its protein product is CASSVQRDPGDEQFF.

This chain links TRBV5-1 with TRBJ2-1, with 9 bases matching TRBD2. The J segment lost 10 bases and the V segment lost 3 bases, leaving 14 bases of the junction unmatched. This CDR3 spans 16 amino acids. Germline-derived CDR1 and CDR2 are SGHRS and YFSETQ. The CDR3 region has the DNA TGCGCCAGCAGCTGGACGGGACTAGCCGCCCCTCAGGAGCAGTTCTTC. Translated, it gives CASSWTGLAAPQEQFF.

CDR3 bases: TGTGCCAGCAGTGATAAGGGGGCCACCGGGGAGCTGTTTTTT. Translating it yields CASSDKGATGELFF. The chain combines TRBV2 with TRBJ2-2; TRBD1 aligns across 7 bases. The ends lost 3 bases at V and 4 bases at J; junction bases unmatched: 2. This CDR3 is built from 14 residues. Germline values: CDR1 SNHLY, CDR2 FYNNEI.

V usage is TRBV10-3 and J usage is TRBJ1-5, with TRBD1 identical over 7 bases. The CDR3 loop spans 14 amino acids. V shed 10 bases and J 0 bases; nucleotides not matched to a gene: 6. The germline V gene has CDR1 ENHRY and CDR2 SYGVKD. The CDR3 bases are TGTGCCACGGGACAGCAATATAGCAATCAGCCCCAGCATTTT. The encoded protein is CATGQQYSNQPQHF.

The V gene is TRBV27, the J gene TRBJ2-7; maybe TRBD1 (5 bases). Germline CDR1 reads MNHEY; CDR2 reads SMNVEV (reference sequence). The CDR3 is made up of 13 amino acids. V dropped 6 bases and J dropped 2 bases, with 11 bases sitting between them. The CDR3 DNA follows: TGTGCCAGCAGAAATCTAGGGGCCTACGAGCAGTACTTC. Its translation is CASRNLGAYEQYF.

J is TRBJ2-3 and V is TRBV5-6; D may be TRBD2 (6 bases). Looked up from germline, CDR1 is SGHDT and CDR2 is YYEEEE. The CDR3 loop spans 15 amino acids. V lost 5 bases and J 5 bases, leaving 18 bases between the germline ends. The CDR3: CASRPAGIAEDTQYF. The CDR3 coding sequence is TGTGCCAGCAGACCCGCGGGAATAGCGGAAGATACGCAGTATTTT.

This chain connects TRBV28 to TRBJ1-1; D gene unclear. This CDR3 has 16 amino acids. In germline, CDR1 is MDHEN, CDR2 SYDVKM. V lost 0 bases and J lost 0, with 11 bases in between. CDR3 DNA: TGTGCCAGCAGTTTATGGAGGTTTCGTGTGAACACTGAAGCTTTCTTT. Translated: CASSLWRFRVNTEAFF.

The gene calls are TRBV4-1 and TRBJ1-5; 8 bases match TRBD1. The length of the CDR3 is 17 residues. The V gene end was trimmed by 4 bases and the J gene end by 0 bases; junction bases not matched to a gene: 8. In germline, CDR1 is MGHRA, CDR2 YSYEKL. CDR3 nucleotides: TGCGCCAGCAGCCGGGACAGGAGATTTAATAGCAATCAGCCCCAGCATTTT. Its protein product is CASSRDRRFNSNQPQHF.

The CDR3 bases are TGTGCCAGCAGCTGGACTAGCGGGAGGCCGAACACCGGGGAGCTGTTTTTT. Translation: CASSWTSGRPNTGELFF. The chain couples TRBV7-9 to TRBJ2-2, with 14 bases fitting TRBD2. The length of the CDR3 is 17 residues. Per germline, CDR1 SEHNR and CDR2 FQNEAQ (reference sequence). V lost 4 bases and J lost 0; bases outside the gene matches: 1.